What follows are 11 T cell receptor beta chains derived from one specimen sequenced in a study of T cell responses to AZD1222 COVID-19 vaccine. The protocol was immunoSEQ multiplex PCR, while the TCRdb copy is restricted to in-frame clones and leaves out a portion. The sample records 160,000 or so clones, almost 90% being singletons. This material consisted of peripheral blood, taken on day 0 of AZD1222 vaccination. The receptors originated from an adult in good health.

V usage is TRBV5-8 and J usage is TRBJ2-2; 7 bases fit TRBD2. This CDR3 has 17 residues. Germline assignment: CDR1 SGHTS and CDR2 YDEGEE. V was clipped by 2 bases and J by 3 bases; unmatched bases: 10. The CDR3 sequence is CASSFAGRGSYTGELFF. In nucleotides, the CDR3 is TGTGCCAGCAGCTTTGCCGGGCGGGGGAGCTACACCGGGGAGCTGTTTTTT.

V gene TRBV7-6 combines with J gene TRBJ2-3, with TRBD2 identical over 9 bases. Unmatched junction bases numbered 1, after V lost 1 base and J lost 5 bases. The CDR3 covers 14 residues. Germline V lookup: CDR1 SGHVS, CDR2 FNYEAQ. CDR3 loop: CASSLGTSVDTQYF. DNA of the CDR3: TGTGCCAGCAGCTTAGGGACTAGCGTAGATACGCAGTATTTT. Full variable domain (remainder filled in from reference TRBV7-6 and TRBJ2-3): GAGVSQSPRYKVTKRGQDVALRCDPISGHVSLYWYRQALGQGPEFLTYFNYEAQQDKSGLPNDRFSAERPEGSISTLTIQRTEQRDSAMYRCASSLGTSVDTQYFGPGTRLTVL.

The chain recombines TRBV2 with TRBJ2-7, with D tentatively TRBD1 (6 bases). The CDR3 has 12 residues. Per the germline V gene, CDR1 is SNHLY and CDR2 is FYNNEI. Trimming pared 7 bases from V and 7 bases from J, leaving 14 bases between. CDR3: CASKQGPTEQYF. Here the CDR3 DNA reads TGTGCCAGCAAACAGGGTCCTACGGAGCAGTACTTC.

This clone has more than one count but fewer than ten. V is TRBV19 and J is TRBJ2-3; 12 nucleotides agree with TRBD2. Germline V gene lookup returns CDR1 LNHDA and CDR2 SQIVND (reference sequence). This CDR3 has 15 amino acids. The J segment lost 6 bases and the V segment lost 10 bases, leaving 11 bases of the junction unmatched. CDR3 in amino acids: CATHSSGRAWDTQYF. CDR3 DNA sequence: TGTGCCACCCACTCTAGCGGGAGGGCCTGGGATACGCAGTATTTT. The variable domain in full, completed from reference TRBV19 and TRBJ2-3, reads DGGITQSPKYLFRKEGQNVTLSCEQNLNHDAMYWYRQDPGQGLRLIYYSQIVNDFQKGDIAEGYSVSREKKESFPLTVTSAQKNPTAFYLCATHSSGRAWDTQYFGPGTRLTVL.

V gene TRBV18 combines with J gene TRBJ1-2; D gene ambiguous. V gave up 2 bases and J gave up 2 bases, with 6 bases separating them. Looked up from germline, CDR1 is KGHSH and CDR2 is LQKENI. This CDR3 has 13 amino acids. The CDR3 is CASSPEQNYGYTF. In DNA form, the CDR3 reads TGTGCCAGCTCACCAGAACAGAACTATGGCTACACCTTC.

The rearrangement uses TRBV5-1 and TRBJ1-5; 8 bases map to TRBD1. Germline lookup yields CDR1 SGHRS and CDR2 YFSETQ. J was trimmed by 6 bases and V by 2 bases; bases with no gene match: 4. The CDR3 length is 14 residues. CDR3 residues: CASSFDRGGQPQHF. DNA of the CDR3: TGCGCCAGCAGCTTCGACAGGGGTGGTCAGCCCCAGCATTTT.

The V gene is TRBV30, the J gene TRBJ2-7, with 8 bases that match TRBD1. The germline CDR1 and CDR2 sequences are GTSNPN and SVGIG (reference sequence). The junction had 6 bases not matched to a gene; V was cut back by 3 bases and J by 2 bases. The length of the CDR3 is 14 residues. The CDR3 DNA is TGTGCCTGGAGGGGAGACAGGGGCGCCTACGAGCAGTACTTC. Its translation is CAWRGDRGAYEQYF.

The chain couples TRBV28 to TRBJ2-1, with 14 bases lining up with TRBD2. The germline V gene has CDR1 MDHEN and CDR2 SYDVKM. Trimming cost V 6 bases and J 5 bases; bases outside gene matches: 6. The CDR3 runs 16 residues. For the CDR3, the DNA is TGTGCCAGCAGGGGACTAGCGGGAGAGTTGCACAATGAGCAGTTCTTC. Translated: CASRGLAGELHNEQFF. Looking up the rest from reference TRBV28 and TRBJ2-1 gives the full variable domain: DVKVTQSSRYLVKRTGEKVFLECVQDMDHENMFWYRQDPGLGLRLIYFSYDVKMKEKGDIPEGYSVSREKKERFSLILESASTNQTSMYLCASRGLAGELHNEQFFGPGTRLTVL.

The genes are TRBV6-5 and TRBJ2-7, with 9 positions matching TRBD1. Germline CDR1 reads MNHEY; CDR2 reads SVGAGI. V was pared by 0 bases and J by 0 bases, with 3 bases of the junction left unmatched. The CDR3 runs to 16 residues. Written as DNA, the CDR3 is TGTGCCAGCAGTTACTCGGGGACAGGGACCTCCTACGAGCAGTACTTC. It encodes CASSYSGTGTSYEQYF.

This clone has a single count. The chain has TRBV25-1 and TRBJ1-6, with 8 bases fitting TRBD1. V gave up 3 bases and J gave up 10 bases; unmatched junction bases: 8. Germline CDR1 is MGHDK and CDR2 is SYGVNS. This CDR3 has 15 amino acids. The CDR3 is CASSDTTGAASPLHF. The CDR3 region has the DNA TGTGCCAGCAGTGACACGACAGGGGCAGCGTCACCCCTCCACTTT.

The chain carries TRBV2 and TRBJ2-7, with TRBD2 identical over 7 bases. Germline lookup yields CDR1 SNHLY and CDR2 FYNNEI. This CDR3 has 15 amino acids. V lost 7 bases to trimming and J lost 2 bases; unmatched junction nucleotides: 11. The CDR3 sequence is CASKANGGGTYEQYF. The CDR3 DNA reads as TGTGCCAGCAAAGCAAATGGGGGGGGAACCTACGAGCAGTACTTC.